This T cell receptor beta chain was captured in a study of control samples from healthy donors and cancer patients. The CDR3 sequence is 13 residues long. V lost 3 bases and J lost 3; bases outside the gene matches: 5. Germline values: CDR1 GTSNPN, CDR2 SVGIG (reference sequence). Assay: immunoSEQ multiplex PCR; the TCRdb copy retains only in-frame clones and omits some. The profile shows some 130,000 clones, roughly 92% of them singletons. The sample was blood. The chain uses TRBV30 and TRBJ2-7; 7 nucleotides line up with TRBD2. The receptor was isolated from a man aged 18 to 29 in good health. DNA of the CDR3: TGTGCCTGGAGGGCGGGAGTCAGCTACGAGCAGTACTTC. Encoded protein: CAWRAGVSYEQYF.